The 16 T cell receptor beta chains reported below all come from one sample, sequenced in a study of T-cell memory formation after mild COVID-19. TCRdb re-derived calls from the 5' RACE reads in MiXCR, one entry per CDR3 protein. The table shows more than 300,000 distinct CDR3 sequences, with roughly 19% occurring only once. The material sequenced was PBMCs or a T cell subset sorted from them (not recorded which). The receptors shown here come from a young man who had mild COVID-19 (a few samples of this study predate the infection). Cell type and time point are not known.

The genes are TRBV5-1 and TRBJ2-2; 14 bases map to TRBD2. This CDR3 is 17 amino acids long. Unmatched junction bases numbered 5, after V lost 2 bases and J lost 5 bases. In germline, CDR1 is SGHRS, CDR2 YFSETQ. The CDR3 sequence is CASSLAGTSGGTGELFF. The CDR3 DNA reads as TGCGCCAGCAGCTTAGCTGGGACTAGCGGGGGAACCGGGGAGCTGTTTTTT.

This clonotype was observed a handful of times. J is TRBJ2-2 and V is TRBV24-1, with 11 bases fitting TRBD2. The CDR3 has 16 amino acids. Germline-derived CDR1 and CDR2 are KGHDR and SFDVKD. Unmatched junction bases numbered 3, after V lost 3 bases and J lost 4 bases. The CDR3 bases are TGTGCCACCAGTGATGGGGGACTAGCGGCCACCGGGGAGCTGTTTTTT. It codes for CATSDGGLAATGELFF.

This clonotype was detected a few times. The J gene is TRBJ2-7, the V gene TRBV6-6; D is ambiguous. V gave up 6 bases and J gave up 6 bases, with 12 bases separating them. Germline V lookup: CDR1 MNHNY, CDR2 SVGAGI (reference sequence). This CDR3 region has 12 residues. CDR3 sequence reads: CASSNEIREQYV. The CDR3 DNA is TGTGCCAGCAGCAATGAGATTCGCGAGCAGTACGTC.

CDR3 DNA: TGTGCCAGCAGCGTAGACGTCCAGAACTATGGCTACACCTTC. As protein: CASSVDVQNYGYTF. This sequence joins TRBV9 and TRBJ1-2; D unclear. The CDR3 is 14 amino acids. Deletions cut 0 bases from V and 2 bases from J, with 8 bases between. The germline CDR1 and CDR2 sequences are SGDLS and YYNGEE.

This clonotype occurred a few times. The J gene is TRBJ1-2, the V gene TRBV5-1; the D gene is possibly TRBD1 (5 bases). Deletions cut 2 bases from V and 4 bases from J, with 15 bases between. The CDR3 totals 15 residues. The germline V gene encodes CDR1 SGHRS and CDR2 YFSETQ. CDR3 amino acids: CASSLLTERSYGYTF. In nucleotides, the CDR3 is TGCGCCAGCAGCTTATTGACAGAGAGGAGCTATGGCTACACCTTC.

This clonotype was observed a handful of times. The chain recombines TRBV7-2 with TRBJ1-1; D is unresolved. V gave up 6 bases and J gave up 1 base, with 9 bases separating them. Germline V lookup: CDR1 SGHTA, CDR2 FQGNSA. There are 13 residues in the CDR3. This CDR3 reads CASRPLSNTEAFF. DNA for the CDR3: TGTGCCAGCAGACCACTCTCGAACACTGAAGCTTTCTTT. Combining the CDR3 with reference TRBV7-2 and TRBJ1-1 gives the whole variable domain GAGVSQSPSNKVTEKGKDVELRCDPISGHTALYWYRQSLGQGLEFLIYFQGNSAPDKSGLPSDRFSAERTGGSVSTLTIQRTQQEDSAVYLCASRPLSNTEAFFGQGTRLTVV.

This clonotype occurred a few times. This sequence joins TRBV27 and TRBJ2-4, with a weak D call TRBD1 (5 bases). Between the trimmed V and J ends, which lost 2 bases and 3 bases, there was a span of 11 bases. The germline CDR1 and CDR2 sequences are MNHEY and SMNVEV (reference sequence). This CDR3 comprises 15 residues. CDR3 sequence (DNA): TGTGCCAGCAGTTTAGGGGCATCGGGCAAAAACATTCAGTACTTC. Residues: CASSLGASGKNIQYF.

This clonotype was picked up a small number of times. This chain connects TRBV29-1 to TRBJ1-2; 9 positions match TRBD1. Germline V gene data show CDR1 as SQVTM and CDR2 as ANQGSEA. V lost 6 bases to trimming and J lost 2 bases; unmatched junction nucleotides: 1. The CDR3 extends over 12 amino acids. CDR3: CSVGQGNYGYTF. The CDR3 bases are TGCAGCGTGGGACAGGGCAACTATGGCTACACCTTC.

This clonotype was picked up a small number of times. The chain employs TRBV7-9 and TRBJ2-3; perhaps TRBD2 as D (5 bases). Trimming pared 1 base from V and 1 base from J, leaving 9 bases between. Per the germline V gene, CDR1 is SEHNR and CDR2 is FQNEAQ (reference sequence). The CDR3 covers 15 residues. CDR3 sequence (DNA): TGTGCCAGCAGCTTAGAGTGGCGGGGCACAGATACGCAGTATTTT. This sequence encodes CASSLEWRGTDTQYF.

CDR3 DNA: TGTGCCAGCAGTTACGGTAGCGGGGGGGCGAAAGAGACCCAGTACTTC. The encoded protein is CASSYGSGGAKETQYF. The chain recombines TRBV6-6 with TRBJ2-5; 11 nucleotides line up with TRBD2. Germline V gene sequence: CDR1 MNHNY, CDR2 SVGAGI (reference sequence). Trimming removed 2 bases from V and 3 bases from J; junction bases left unmatched: 5. The CDR3 loop spans 16 amino acids.

This clonotype was recorded once. This rearrangement joins TRBV20-1 to TRBJ2-3; tentatively, D is TRBD2 (6 bases). CDR1 DFQATT and CDR2 SNEGSKA come from the germline V gene (reference sequence). This CDR3 has 14 amino acids. V lost 8 bases and J 3 bases, leaving 18 bases between the germline ends. The CDR3 DNA is TGCAGTCGAATGCGGGGCCATAGAACAGATACGCAGTATTTT. It translates to CSRMRGHRTDTQYF.

This chain connects TRBV6-5 to TRBJ1-2; TRBD1 matches at 9 bases. V trimming: 2 bases; J trimming: 8 bases; junction bases outside the gene matches: 9. The CDR3 is made up of 15 amino acids. CDR1 MNHEY and CDR2 SVGAGI come from the germline V gene. Here the CDR3 DNA reads TGTGCCAGCAGTTACAATCCACAGGGGGCGAAAGGCTACACCTTC. Translating gives CASSYNPQGAKGYTF.

This chain connects TRBV7-9 to TRBJ2-5, with 8 bases aligning to TRBD2. CDR3 length: 15 residues. Germline CDR1 SEHNR, CDR2 FQNEAQ (reference sequence). V shed 5 bases, J shed 4 bases, and the junction held 9 bases outside the gene matches. Written as DNA, the CDR3 is TGTGCCAGCAGCCCACCGGGACTAGTTAGAGAGACCCAGTACTTC. Residues: CASSPPGLVRETQYF.

This clonotype has a handful of counts. The rearrangement links TRBV5-1 to TRBJ2-3; D may be TRBD2 (6 bases). Germline assignment: CDR1 SGHRS and CDR2 YFSETQ. Trimming took off 4 bases at V and 2 bases at J, with 17 bases between the two ends. The CDR3 is 16 residues long. The CDR3 loop is CASSPGRGGNTDTQYF. The CDR3, as DNA: TGCGCCAGCAGCCCCGGGCGGGGTGGTAACACAGATACGCAGTATTTT.

The chain employs TRBV7-9 and TRBJ1-2; D perhaps matches TRBD1 (5 bases). The CDR3 runs 15 residues. Deletions cut 1 base from V and 4 bases from J, with 13 bases between. CDR1 SEHNR and CDR2 FQNEAQ come from the germline V gene (reference sequence). The CDR3 bases are TGTGCCAGCAGCTTAGAGAGGGACCCACCCTATGGCTACACCTTC. Protein sequence: CASSLERDPPYGYTF.

Ten or more counts support this clonotype. This chain connects TRBV24-1 to TRBJ2-3; TRBD2 agrees at 12 bases. The CDR3 totals 15 residues. Looked up from germline, CDR1 is KGHDR and CDR2 is SFDVKD. V lost 4 bases, J lost 5 bases, and 3 bases stayed unmatched. DNA of the CDR3: TGTGCCACCAGTGACCAGACTAGCGGGGGAGATACGCAGTATTTT. It is translated as CATSDQTSGGDTQYF.